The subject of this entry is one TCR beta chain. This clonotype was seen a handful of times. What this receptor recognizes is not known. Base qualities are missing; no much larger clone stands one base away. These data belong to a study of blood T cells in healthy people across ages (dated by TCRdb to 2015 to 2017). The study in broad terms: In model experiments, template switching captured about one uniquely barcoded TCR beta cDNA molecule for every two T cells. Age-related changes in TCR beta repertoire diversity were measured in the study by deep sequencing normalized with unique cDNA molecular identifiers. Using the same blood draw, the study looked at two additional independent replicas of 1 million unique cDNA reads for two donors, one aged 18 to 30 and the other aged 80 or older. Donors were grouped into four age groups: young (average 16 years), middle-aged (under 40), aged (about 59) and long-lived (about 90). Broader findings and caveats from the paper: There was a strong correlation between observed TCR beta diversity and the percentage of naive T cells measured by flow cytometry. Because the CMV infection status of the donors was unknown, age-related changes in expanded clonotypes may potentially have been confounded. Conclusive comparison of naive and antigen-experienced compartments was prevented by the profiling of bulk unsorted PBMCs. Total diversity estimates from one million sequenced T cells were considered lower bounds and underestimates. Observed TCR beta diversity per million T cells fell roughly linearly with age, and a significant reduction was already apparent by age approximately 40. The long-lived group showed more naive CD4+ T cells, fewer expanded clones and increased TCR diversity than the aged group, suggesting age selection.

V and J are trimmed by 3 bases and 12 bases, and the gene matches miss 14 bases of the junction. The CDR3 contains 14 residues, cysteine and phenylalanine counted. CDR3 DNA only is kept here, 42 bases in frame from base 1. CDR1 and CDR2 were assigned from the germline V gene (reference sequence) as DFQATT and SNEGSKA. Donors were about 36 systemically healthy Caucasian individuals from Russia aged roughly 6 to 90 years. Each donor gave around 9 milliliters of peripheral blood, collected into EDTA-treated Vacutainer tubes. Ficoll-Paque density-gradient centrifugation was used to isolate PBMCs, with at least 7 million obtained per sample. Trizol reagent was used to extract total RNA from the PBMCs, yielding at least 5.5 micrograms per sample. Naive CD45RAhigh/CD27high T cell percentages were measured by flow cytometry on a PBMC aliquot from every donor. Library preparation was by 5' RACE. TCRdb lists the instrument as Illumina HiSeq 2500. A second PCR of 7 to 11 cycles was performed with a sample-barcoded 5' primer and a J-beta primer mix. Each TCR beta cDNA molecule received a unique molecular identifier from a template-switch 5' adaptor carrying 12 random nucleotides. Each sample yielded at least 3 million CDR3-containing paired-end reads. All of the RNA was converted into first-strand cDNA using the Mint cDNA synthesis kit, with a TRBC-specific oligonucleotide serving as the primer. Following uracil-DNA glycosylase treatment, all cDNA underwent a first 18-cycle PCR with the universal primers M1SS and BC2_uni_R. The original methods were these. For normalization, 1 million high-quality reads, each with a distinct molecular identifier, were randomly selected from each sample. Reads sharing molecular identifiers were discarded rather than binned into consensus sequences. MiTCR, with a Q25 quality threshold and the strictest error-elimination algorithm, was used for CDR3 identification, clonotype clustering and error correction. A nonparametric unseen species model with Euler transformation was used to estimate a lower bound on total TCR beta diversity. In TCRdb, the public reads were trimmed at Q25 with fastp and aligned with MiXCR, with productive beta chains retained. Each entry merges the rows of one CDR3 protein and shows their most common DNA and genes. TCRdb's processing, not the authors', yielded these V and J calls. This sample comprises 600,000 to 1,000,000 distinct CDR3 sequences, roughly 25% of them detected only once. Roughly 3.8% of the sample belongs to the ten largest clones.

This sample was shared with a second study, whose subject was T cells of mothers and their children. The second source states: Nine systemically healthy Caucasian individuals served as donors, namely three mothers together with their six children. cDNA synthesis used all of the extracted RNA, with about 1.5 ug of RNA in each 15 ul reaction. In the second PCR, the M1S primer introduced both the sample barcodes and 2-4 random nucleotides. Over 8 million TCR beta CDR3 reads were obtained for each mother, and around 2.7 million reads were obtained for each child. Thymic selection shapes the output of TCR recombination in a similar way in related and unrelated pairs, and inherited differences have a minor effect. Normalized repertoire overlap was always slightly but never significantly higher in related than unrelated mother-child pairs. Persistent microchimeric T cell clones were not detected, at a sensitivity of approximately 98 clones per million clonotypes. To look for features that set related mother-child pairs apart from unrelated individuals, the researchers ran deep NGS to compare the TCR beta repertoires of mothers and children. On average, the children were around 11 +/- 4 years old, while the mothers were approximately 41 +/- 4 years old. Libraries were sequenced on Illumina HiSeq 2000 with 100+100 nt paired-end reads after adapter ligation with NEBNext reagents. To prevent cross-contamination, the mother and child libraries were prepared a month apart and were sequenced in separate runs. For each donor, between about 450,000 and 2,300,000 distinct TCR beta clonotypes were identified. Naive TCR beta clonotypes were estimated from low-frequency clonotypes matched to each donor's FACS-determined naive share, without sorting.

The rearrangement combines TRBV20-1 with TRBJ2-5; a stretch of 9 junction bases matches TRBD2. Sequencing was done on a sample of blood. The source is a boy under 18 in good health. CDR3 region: CSASGLAGRLLEYF. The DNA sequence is TGCAGTGCTAGTGGTCTAGCGGGACGTCTCCTTGAGTACTTC.